This TCR beta chain was observed in a study of shared clonotypes between healthy human individuals. The protocol was immunoSEQ multiplex PCR, while the TCRdb copy is restricted to in-frame clones and leaves out a portion. The sample lists 1,400,000 or so clones, approximately 98.5% occurring once. From germline, CDR1 is SGDLS and CDR2 YYNGEE. The V end lost 0 bases, the J end lost 0 bases, and 13 bases lay between the germline ends. The CDR3 is 18 amino acids. The source of this sequence is a man in his thirties or forties in good health. The J gene is TRBJ2-6, the V gene TRBV9, with D possibly TRBD1 on 5 matching bases. Material for sequencing was naive CD4+ T cells sorted from blood. Documented subset: CD45RA+ positively selected. The CDR3 sequence is CASSVGAGISSGANVLTF. The CDR3 nucleotides are TGTGCCAGCAGCGTAGGGGCAGGGATTAGCTCTGGGGCCAACGTCCTGACTTTC.